The present T cell receptor beta chain was sequenced within a study of CD8 T cells in ankylosing spondylitis. The study, taken as a whole, reports: Made up of under 10 highly homologous variants, a TCR beta motif appeared characteristic of ankylosing spondylitis blood. There was reportedly significant enrichment of clones that were disease-linked in matched ankylosing spondylitis synovial fluid.

J gave up 5 bases and V 5 bases, and 7 bases lay outside the gene matches. The CDR3 runs 15 residues. Looked up from germline, CDR1 is MNHEY and CDR2 is SMNVEV (reference sequence). In the case of this clonotype: Its matching antigen is unknown.

TCRdb re-called the 5' RACE reads with MiXCR, one entry per CDR3 protein. The sample holds more than 600,000 distinct CDR3 sequences, roughly 19% seen once. This TCR derives from a male donor with ankylosing spondylitis. The rearrangement links TRBV27 to TRBJ2-5; TRBD1 agrees at 11 bases. The specimen was blood, either unsorted or a sorted T cell fraction (not recorded which). CDR3 coding DNA: TGTGCCAGCAGTCCCCGGGACAGGGGGAAGGAGACCCAGTACTTC. This codes for CASSPRDRGKETQYF.